The text below deals with one T cell receptor (beta chain). The antigen is undetermined. Profiling relied on immunoSEQ multiplex PCR, and the TCRdb table lists in-frame clones only, not all of them. The profile covers over 60,000 clones, with about 88% appearing a single time and 4% to 4.5% taken by the ten largest. This entry belongs to a study of OX40 agonist ivuxolimab in advanced cancers. Study details: Mean age 60 years, range about 23 to 80; roughly 82% male.

There are 16 residues in the CDR3. J was trimmed by 4 bases and V by 0 bases; bases with no gene match: 6. The germline V gene encodes CDR1 SGHNT and CDR2 YYREEE (reference sequence). Study findings and constraints: CD4+ and CD8+ blood T cells expanded clonally by week 6 at 0.1 to 3.0 mg/kg.

The TCR was taken from an adult with an advanced solid tumor such as melanoma, head and neck, liver or kidney cancer. V and J are TRBV5-4 and TRBJ2-5, with 10 positions matching TRBD2. Sequences were derived from CD4+ or CD8+ T cells sorted from blood, sampled in a trial of the OX40 agonist ivuxolimab. The CDR3 sequence is CASSLDGSGGGETQYF. In nucleotides, the CDR3 is TGTGCCAGCAGCTTGGACGGGAGCGGGGGGGGAGAGACCCAGTACTTC.